This TCR beta chain was sequenced in a study of beta chain features in type 1 diabetes. In its sample, this clone was seen a few times. Its cognate antigen is unknown. Germline V gives CDR1 SGHTA, CDR2 FQGNSA. The V gene lost 4 bases and the J gene lost 2 bases, with 7 bases spanning the gap. The CDR3 is 13 residues long. Study outcomes and limitations: Shorter TCRB CDR3s, moderately but significantly so, were found in Type 1 diabetes patients in all four CD4+ subsets.

The entirety of the isolated RNA underwent reverse transcription, so expressed TCRB transcripts were sequenced. Method: immunoSEQ multiplex PCR; TCRdb's copy keeps in-frame clones and lacks some. This table has under 350,000 clones, 8% appearing once. This sequence was found in a woman aged 18-29 years in good health. The specimen was central memory CD4+ T cells from blood. The chain couples TRBV7-2 to TRBJ2-3; D not resolved. CDR3 in DNA: TGTGCCAGCAGCTATCTCGACACAGATACGCAGTATTTT. It specifies CASSYLDTDTQYF.